This is a list of T cell receptor beta chains from one sample in a study of graft-versus-host responses after intestinal transplantation. Antigens for these TCRs are unknown. TCRdb's copy holds only in-frame clones and misses some; the assay was immunoSEQ multiplex PCR. The sample records some 79,000 clones, roughly nine tenths being singletons. This sample comprised unstimulated CD4+ T cells sorted from spleen or lymph node cells, obtained before intestinal transplant. The receptors shown here come from a human donor who received an intestinal transplant. CDR3s include the opening cysteine and the closing phenylalanine or tryptophan. The D gene is left open where the match is weak. The size field is filled for only some rows; it gives once, few, many or a size class.

D gene: TRBD1; V gene: TRBV7-9; J gene: TRBJ2-7; clone size: -; CDR3 protein: CASSFTGVGYEQYF; CDR3 DNA: TGTGCCAGCAGCTTTACAGGGGTAGGGTACGAGCAGTACTTC
D gene: -; V gene: TRBV27; J gene: TRBJ1-1; clone size: -; CDR3 protein: CASRYRERAEAFF; CDR3 DNA: TGTGCCAGCAGGTACAGGGAGAGGGCTGAAGCTTTCTTT
D gene: -; V gene: TRBV10-3; J gene: TRBJ1-6; clone size: -; CDR3 protein: CAISGKANSPLHF; CDR3 DNA: TGTGCCATCAGTGGTAAAGCTAATTCACCCCTCCACTTT
D gene: TRBD1; V gene: TRBV28; J gene: TRBJ1-2; clone size: few; CDR3 protein: CASGTTGDNYGYTF; CDR3 DNA: TGTGCCAGCGGCACTACAGGGGATAACTATGGCTACACCTTC
D gene: -; V gene: TRBV2; J gene: TRBJ1-2; clone size: -; CDR3 protein: CASSELGFYGYTF; CDR3 DNA: TGTGCCAGCAGTGAGCTAGGTTTCTATGGCTACACCTTC
D gene: TRBD1; V gene: TRBV15; J gene: TRBJ1-1; clone size: -; CDR3 protein: CATSRGETGDEAFF; CDR3 DNA: TGTGCCACCAGCAGGGGGGAGACAGGGGATGAAGCTTTCTTT
D gene: -; V gene: TRBV18; J gene: TRBJ2-2; clone size: few; CDR3 protein: CASSPPGLSTGELFF; CDR3 DNA: TGTGCCAGCTCACCACCGGGCCTCAGCACCGGGGAGCTGTTTTTT
D gene: TRBD2; V gene: TRBV5-1; J gene: TRBJ2-7; clone size: -; CDR3 protein: CASSAGTSGPYEQYF; CDR3 DNA: TGCGCCAGCAGCGCCGGGACTAGCGGGCCGTACGAGCAGTACTTC
D gene: -; V gene: TRBV19; J gene: TRBJ1-2; clone size: -; CDR3 protein: CASRTGMDNYGYTF; CDR3 DNA: TGTGCCAGTAGGACAGGAATGGATAACTATGGCTACACCTTC
D gene: TRBD1; V gene: TRBV9; J gene: TRBJ1-4; clone size: once; CDR3 protein: CASSPRQGREKLFF; CDR3 DNA: TGTGCCAGCAGCCCCCGACAGGGAAGGGAAAAACTGTTTTTT
D gene: -; V gene: TRBV21-1; J gene: TRBJ1-2; clone size: -; CDR3 protein: CASSKEGTPGTPNDGYTF; CDR3 DNA: TGTGCCAGCAGCAAAGAAGGGACCCCCGGGACACCCAATGATGGCTACACCTTC
D gene: -; V gene: TRBV5-4; J gene: TRBJ2-7; clone size: -; CDR3 protein: CASSLGVGLSYEQYF; CDR3 DNA: TGTGCCAGCAGCTTAGGAGTGGGGCTCTCCTACGAGCAGTACTTC
D gene: -; V gene: TRBV5-6; J gene: TRBJ2-1; clone size: -; CDR3 protein: CASNKGVYNEQFF; CDR3 DNA: TGTGCCAGCAACAAGGGGGTCTACAATGAGCAGTTCTTC
D gene: TRBD2; V gene: TRBV6-1; J gene: TRBJ2-5; clone size: -; CDR3 protein: CAGERGGLGTQYF; CDR3 DNA: TGTGCCGGGGAGCGGGGGGGCCTCGGGACCCAGTACTTC
D gene: -; V gene: TRBV4-2; J gene: TRBJ1-5; clone size: -; CDR3 protein: CASSQAGESQPQHF; CDR3 DNA: TGTGCCAGCAGCCAAGCAGGGGAAAGTCAGCCCCAGCATTTT
D gene: -; V gene: TRBV29-1; J gene: TRBJ2-7; clone size: -; CDR3 protein: CSVTRESYEQYF; CDR3 DNA: TGCAGCGTTACACGGGAATCCTACGAGCAGTACTTC
D gene: TRBD2; V gene: TRBV28; J gene: TRBJ2-7; clone size: -; CDR3 protein: CASSLLAGDHEQYF; CDR3 DNA: TGTGCCAGCAGTTTACTAGCGGGAGACCACGAGCAGTACTTC
D gene: -; V gene: TRBV5-1; J gene: TRBJ2-1; clone size: -; CDR3 protein: CASSFGVLSRGRYNEQFF; CDR3 DNA: TGCGCCAGCAGCTTTGGGGTTTTGAGTCGGGGGAGATACAATGAGCAGTTCTTC
D gene: -; V gene: TRBV30; J gene: TRBJ2-3; clone size: -; CDR3 protein: CAWIGGRTDTQYF; CDR3 DNA: TGTGCCTGGATCGGGGGTAGGACAGATACGCAGTATTTT
D gene: TRBD2; V gene: TRBV6-1; J gene: TRBJ2-7; clone size: -; CDR3 protein: CASKLAVMNEQYF; CDR3 DNA: TGTGCCAGCAAACTAGCGGTGATGAACGAGCAGTACTTC
D gene: -; V gene: TRBV6-1; J gene: TRBJ1-1; clone size: -; CDR3 protein: CASSVGREKNTEAFF; CDR3 DNA: TGTGCCAGCAGTGTTGGACGGGAAAAGAACACTGAAGCTTTCTTT
D gene: TRBD1; V gene: TRBV5-5; J gene: TRBJ2-1; clone size: -; CDR3 protein: CASSRDPGGSSYNEQFF; CDR3 DNA: TGTGCCAGCAGCCGCGATCCAGGGGGCAGCTCCTACAATGAGCAGTTCTTC
D gene: TRBD1; V gene: TRBV30; J gene: TRBJ2-7; clone size: -; CDR3 protein: CAWGTGSYEQYF; CDR3 DNA: TGTGCCTGGGGGACAGGCTCCTACGAGCAGTACTTC
D gene: TRBD1; V gene: TRBV6-1; J gene: TRBJ2-5; clone size: -; CDR3 protein: CASRDRGYQETQYF; CDR3 DNA: TGTGCCAGCAGGGACAGGGGCTACCAAGAGACCCAGTACTTC
D gene: -; V gene: TRBV19; J gene: TRBJ1-2; clone size: -; CDR3 protein: CASSLSSYYGYTF; CDR3 DNA: TGTGCCAGTAGTCTGAGCTCTTACTATGGCTACACCTTC
D gene: TRBD1; V gene: TRBV19; J gene: TRBJ1-6; clone size: -; CDR3 protein: CASSNRDRVNSPLHF; CDR3 DNA: TGTGCCAGTAGTAACCGAGACAGGGTTAATTCACCCCTCCACTTT
D gene: -; V gene: TRBV30; J gene: TRBJ1-5; clone size: -; CDR3 protein: CAWSLRGPGQPQHF; CDR3 DNA: TGTGCCTGGAGTTTAAGGGGTCCGGGTCAGCCCCAGCATTTT
D gene: TRBD2; V gene: TRBV9; J gene: TRBJ2-2; clone size: -; CDR3 protein: CASSVVASGGAWGTGELFF; CDR3 DNA: TGTGCCAGCAGCGTAGTGGCTAGCGGGGGGGCCTGGGGCACCGGGGAGCTGTTTTTT
D gene: TRBD1; V gene: TRBV6-1; J gene: TRBJ1-2; clone size: -; CDR3 protein: CASSGQGPYGYTF; CDR3 DNA: TGTGCCAGCAGTGGACAGGGACCCTATGGCTACACCTTC
D gene: TRBD1; V gene: TRBV15; J gene: TRBJ2-4; clone size: -; CDR3 protein: CATSRDRQGAGAKNIQYF; CDR3 DNA: TGTGCCACCAGCAGAGACCGACAGGGGGCGGGAGCCAAAAACATTCAGTACTTC
D gene: -; V gene: TRBV18; J gene: TRBJ2-3; clone size: once; CDR3 protein: CASSPLGGTDTQYF; CDR3 DNA: TGTGCCAGCTCACCACTAGGGGGCACAGATACGCAGTATTTT
D gene: TRBD2; V gene: TRBV29-1; J gene: TRBJ2-7; clone size: -; CDR3 protein: CSVTWTSGYEQYF; CDR3 DNA: TGCAGCGTGACATGGACTAGCGGCTACGAGCAGTACTTC
D gene: -; V gene: TRBV6-1; J gene: TRBJ2-7; clone size: -; CDR3 protein: CASRTGRYEQYF; CDR3 DNA: TGTGCCTCAAGAACAGGAAGGTACGAGCAGTACTTC
D gene: -; V gene: TRBV9; J gene: TRBJ2-2; clone size: -; CDR3 protein: CASSVVVNTGELFF; CDR3 DNA: TGTGCCAGCAGCGTAGTAGTTAACACCGGGGAGCTGTTTTTT
D gene: TRBD1; V gene: TRBV30; J gene: TRBJ1-4; clone size: -; CDR3 protein: CAWSLATGSTEKLFF; CDR3 DNA: TGTGCCTGGAGTCTTGCGACAGGGTCTACTGAAAAACTGTTTTTT
D gene: -; V gene: TRBV6-1; J gene: TRBJ2-6; clone size: -; CDR3 protein: CASGTSISGANVLTF; CDR3 DNA: TGTGCCAGCGGGACATCCATCTCTGGGGCCAACGTCCTGACTTTC
D gene: TRBD2; V gene: TRBV19; J gene: TRBJ2-1; clone size: -; CDR3 protein: CAIGAGGLAGGSSYNEQFF; CDR3 DNA: TGTGCCATCGGGGCTGGGGGACTAGCGGGCGGTAGCTCCTACAATGAGCAGTTCTTC
D gene: -; V gene: TRBV2; J gene: TRBJ1-2; clone size: -; CDR3 protein: CASLDLGGNYGYTF; CDR3 DNA: TGTGCCAGCCTTGACCTGGGAGGGAACTATGGCTACACCTTC
D gene: -; V gene: TRBV5-1; J gene: TRBJ1-1; clone size: -; CDR3 protein: CASSQSRSPETEAFF; CDR3 DNA: TGCGCCAGCAGCCAATCTCGGAGTCCGGAAACTGAAGCTTTCTTT
D gene: TRBD1; V gene: TRBV6-1; J gene: TRBJ2-7; clone size: -; CDR3 protein: CASSTTGDFLYEQYF; CDR3 DNA: TGTGCCAGCAGTACCACAGGGGATTTTCTCTACGAGCAGTACTTC
D gene: -; V gene: TRBV16; J gene: TRBJ2-3; clone size: -; CDR3 protein: CASSQPSTDTQYF; CDR3 DNA: TGTGCCAGCAGCCAACCATCCACAGATACGCAGTATTTT
D gene: TRBD1; V gene: TRBV5-4; J gene: TRBJ1-4; clone size: -; CDR3 protein: CASSRDRAANEKLFF; CDR3 DNA: TGTGCCAGCAGCCGAGACAGGGCTGCTAATGAAAAACTGTTTTTT
D gene: -; V gene: TRBV27; J gene: TRBJ1-2; clone size: -; CDR3 protein: CASSSAPRANYGYTF; CDR3 DNA: TGTGCCAGCAGTTCTGCCCCGAGAGCTAACTATGGCTACACCTTC
D gene: TRBD2; V gene: TRBV18; J gene: TRBJ2-1; clone size: -; CDR3 protein: CASSPQVLAGVNEQFF; CDR3 DNA: TGTGCCAGCTCACCACAGGTACTAGCGGGAGTAAATGAGCAGTTCTTC
D gene: TRBD1; V gene: TRBV9; J gene: TRBJ1-2; clone size: -; CDR3 protein: CASSVDPGQGYGYTF; CDR3 DNA: TGTGCCAGCAGCGTAGACCCGGGACAGGGCTATGGCTACACCTTC
D gene: TRBD2; V gene: TRBV28; J gene: TRBJ2-1; clone size: -; CDR3 protein: CASSLPVAGSSYNEQFF; CDR3 DNA: TGTGCCAGCAGTTTACCCGTAGCGGGGAGCTCCTACAATGAGCAGTTCTTC
D gene: TRBD1; V gene: TRBV28; J gene: TRBJ1-6; clone size: once; CDR3 protein: CASSSGQGDNSPLHF; CDR3 DNA: TGTGCCAGCAGTTCGGGACAGGGGGATAATTCACCCCTCCACTTT
D gene: -; V gene: TRBV6-5; J gene: TRBJ1-2; clone size: -; CDR3 protein: CAAGQSGGYTF; CDR3 DNA: TGTGCCGCGGGCCAATCTGGAGGCTACACCTTC
D gene: -; V gene: TRBV11-1; J gene: TRBJ2-2; clone size: -; CDR3 protein: CASSLIGTNTGELFF; CDR3 DNA: TGTGCCAGCAGCTTAATAGGGACTAACACCGGGGAGCTGTTTTTT
D gene: -; V gene: TRBV10-3; J gene: TRBJ2-7; clone size: -; CDR3 protein: CAISESALYEQYF; CDR3 DNA: TGTGCCATCAGTGAGTCGGCCCTCTACGAGCAGTACTTC
D gene: TRBD1; V gene: TRBV30; J gene: TRBJ2-1; clone size: -; CDR3 protein: CAWGTGGRYNEQFF; CDR3 DNA: TGTGCCTGGGGGACAGGGGGCCGCTACAATGAGCAGTTCTTC
D gene: TRBD1; V gene: TRBV9; J gene: TRBJ1-5; clone size: once; CDR3 protein: CASSRTGEGQPQHF; CDR3 DNA: TGTGCCAGCAGCAGGACAGGGGAGGGTCAGCCCCAGCATTTT
D gene: -; V gene: TRBV5-4; J gene: TRBJ2-5; clone size: -; CDR3 protein: CASSPPSQETQYF; CDR3 DNA: TGTGCCAGCAGCCCGCCTAGCCAAGAGACCCAGTACTTC